The 21 T cell receptor beta chains reported below all come from one sample, sequenced in a study of blood T cell repertoires in COVID-19. Sequenced by immunoSEQ multiplex PCR; TCRdb stores in-frame clones only, minus some. The data show 450,000 or so clones, 80% to 90% seen once. The source material was peripheral blood. The receptor set was obtained from a man younger than 35 with COVID-19, enrolled during active disease.

In its sample, this clone was seen a few times. The CDR3 protein is CASSYGGRSYNSPLHF. CDR3 DNA: TGTGCCAGCAGTTACGGAGGGAGGTCCTATAATTCACCCCTCCACTTT. The gene calls are TRBV6-5 and TRBJ1-6, with no clear D. V lost 2 bases and J 1 base, leaving 9 bases between the germline ends. CDR3 length: 16 amino acids. CDR1 and CDR2 from the germline V gene are MNHEY and SVGAGI.

This chain uses TRBV2 with TRBJ2-1; weak D call: TRBD2 (5 bases). Between the trimmed V and J ends, which lost 7 bases and 6 bases, there was a span of 13 bases. CDR1 is SNHLY and CDR2 is FYNNEI in the germline V gene. This CDR3 has 13 amino acids. Here the CDR3 reads CASTREWGNEQFF. The DNA for the CDR3 is TGTGCCAGCACGAGGGAGTGGGGCAATGAGCAGTTCTTC.

Only one count was recorded for this clone. The chain recombines TRBV5-1 with TRBJ1-3, with D perhaps TRBD1 (6 bases). Trimming pared 3 bases from V and 0 bases from J, leaving 16 bases between. CDR3 length: 17 residues. The germline CDR1 and CDR2 sequences are SGHRS and YFSETQ. CDR3 sequence reads: CASSYSLQGSSGNTIYF. The CDR3 nucleotides are TGCGCCAGCAGCTACTCACTACAGGGAAGCTCTGGAAACACCATATATTTT.

This clone has a single count. V is TRBV14 and J is TRBJ1-6; D is unclear. Between the trimmed V and J ends, which lost 0 bases and 4 bases, there was a span of 7 bases. The CDR3 runs to 15 residues. Germline CDR1 and CDR2: SGHDN and FVKESK. The CDR3 loop reads CASSQETPYNSPLHF. The CDR3 coding sequence is TGTGCCAGCAGCCAAGAAACACCTTATAATTCACCCCTCCACTTT.

This clone appeared a few times. The chain carries TRBV5-6 and TRBJ2-1; a weak D match, TRBD2 (6 bases). Germline lookup yields CDR1 SGHDT and CDR2 YYEEEE. Between the trimmed V and J ends, which lost 2 bases and 8 bases, there was a span of 11 bases. The CDR3 is 13 residues long. Written as DNA, the CDR3 is TGTGCCAGCAGCTTAGCTAGCGTGGATGAGCAGTTCTTC. It specifies CASSLASVDEQFF.

The chain joins TRBV6-5 to TRBJ1-1, with D unclear. The germline gives CDR1 MNHEY, CDR2 SVGAGI. Trimming took 2 bases from V and 5 from J, leaving 15 bases between them. The CDR3 has 15 amino acids. The CDR3 region is CASSYRGSRGTEAFF. In DNA, the CDR3 is TGTGCCAGCAGTTACCGAGGCAGCCGAGGGACTGAAGCTTTCTTT.

The chain joins TRBV6-1 to TRBJ2-5; a weak D match, TRBD2 (5 bases). The CDR3 consists of 14 residues. V was pared by 3 bases and J by 5 bases, with 13 bases between. The germline gives CDR1 MNHNS, CDR2 SASEGT. This CDR3 is CASSDPGSGETQYF. CDR3 nucleotides: TGTGCCAGCAGTGATCCGGGCAGCGGTGAGACCCAGTACTTC.

In its sample, this clone was seen once. The chain employs TRBV13 and TRBJ2-3; a possible D gene is TRBD2 (6 bases). The germline V gene encodes CDR1 PRHDT and CDR2 FYEKMQ (reference sequence). The CDR3 has 15 residues. Trimming shortened V by 3 bases and J by 4 bases, and 14 bases separated the two germline ends. The CDR3 is CASSLRLGAADTQYF. Written as DNA, the CDR3 is TGTGCCAGCAGCTTGAGACTAGGGGCGGCAGATACGCAGTATTTT.

The chain links TRBV4-1 to TRBJ2-3, with 7 bases that match TRBD2. Germline lookup yields CDR1 MGHRA and CDR2 YSYEKL. V lost 4 bases, J lost 0 bases, and 7 bases stayed unmatched. The CDR3 loop spans 16 amino acids. CDR3 protein: CASSPLGGGSTDTQYF. The CDR3 region has the DNA TGCGCCAGCAGCCCGTTGGGGGGGGGAAGCACAGATACGCAGTATTTT.

This rearrangement joins TRBV19 to TRBJ2-1, with a possible D match to TRBD1 (5 bases). This CDR3 contains 15 residues. CDR1 is LNHDA and CDR2 is SQIVND in the germline V gene (reference sequence). V dropped 2 bases and J dropped 4 bases, with 12 bases sitting between them. This CDR3 is CASSIRRQNYNEQFF. CDR3 sequence (DNA): TGTGCCAGTAGTATAAGGCGACAGAATTACAATGAGCAGTTCTTC.

This clone was seen only once. The chain has TRBV2 and TRBJ2-5; perhaps TRBD2 as D (6 bases). This CDR3 region has 15 residues. The germline gives CDR1 SNHLY, CDR2 FYNNEI. The V end was cut by 3 bases, the J end by 5 bases, with 16 bases between. The CDR3 bases are TGTGCCAGCAGTGAGACATTTGCGGGATGGGAGACCCAGTACTTC. It is translated as CASSETFAGWETQYF.

The chain uses TRBV19 and TRBJ1-5; D is possibly TRBD1 (5 bases). Germline loops: CDR1 LNHDA, CDR2 SQIVND (reference sequence). The CDR3 spans 15 residues. The germline V and J ends were trimmed by 3 bases and 7 bases, with 16 bases remaining between them. The CDR3 coding sequence is TGTGCCAGTAGTATTCGGTCAAGGGGCGGCCAGCCCCAGCATTTT. It encodes CASSIRSRGGQPQHF.

This clone was counted between two and nine times. The chain employs TRBV5-1 and TRBJ1-2; 8 bases fit TRBD1. The CDR3 extends over 14 amino acids. J gave up 8 bases and V 3 bases, and 9 bases lay outside the gene matches. Germline CDR1 reads SGHRS; CDR2 reads YFSETQ. The CDR3 loop is CASSSYDRGGGYTF. CDR3 DNA: TGCGCCAGCAGCTCCTACGACAGGGGAGGCGGCTACACCTTC.

The chain uses TRBV6-1 and TRBJ1-2, with D tentatively TRBD1 (5 bases). The V and J ends lost 2 bases and 8 bases respectively, with 15 bases between them. The CDR3 extends over 14 amino acids. Per germline, CDR1 MNHNS and CDR2 SASEGT. CDR3 DNA sequence: TGTGCCAGCAGTGAATCGGCGTCAGGGCGAGGCTACACCTTC. Translating gives CASSESASGRGYTF.

This chain uses TRBV2 with TRBJ2-1; TRBD2 agrees at 7 bases. This CDR3 has 12 residues. Germline values: CDR1 SNHLY, CDR2 FYNNEI. Trimming cost V 5 bases and J 10 bases; bases outside gene matches: 5. CDR3 amino acids: CASSQLAREQFF. As DNA, the CDR3 is TGTGCCAGCAGTCAACTAGCGAGGGAGCAGTTCTTC.

The chain has TRBV30 and TRBJ1-3, with D uncertain. V lost 6 bases and J 1 base, leaving 13 bases between the germline ends. Germline loops: CDR1 GTSNPN, CDR2 SVGIG (reference sequence). The CDR3 has 14 amino acids. CDR3 nucleotide sequence: TGTGCCTGCAGAGGATCCCCTTCTGGAAACACCATATATTTT. Translated, it gives CACRGSPSGNTIYF.

The rearrangement joins TRBV6-6 to TRBJ2-6, with a weak D call TRBD1 (5 bases). The V end was cut by 5 bases, the J end by 0 bases, with 14 bases between. This CDR3 is 17 amino acids long. The germline gives CDR1 MNHNY, CDR2 SVGAGI (reference sequence). In nucleotides, the CDR3 is TGTGCCAGCAGTCCGCAGGGTATAGGCTCTGGGGCCAACGTCCTGACTTTC. Translated, it gives CASSPQGIGSGANVLTF.

The chain employs TRBV4-1 and TRBJ1-6; D may be TRBD1 (6 bases). Germline assignment: CDR1 MGHRA and CDR2 YSYEKL. Deletions cut 0 bases from V and 0 bases from J, with 9 bases between. CDR3 length: 17 residues. CDR3 protein: CASSQDRDTSYNSPLHF. The CDR3, as DNA: TGCGCCAGCAGCCAAGATCGGGACACCTCCTATAATTCACCCCTCCACTTT.

The chain couples TRBV29-1 to TRBJ2-3; 8 bases are a match to TRBD2. This CDR3 has 13 amino acids. Losses at the gene ends were 8 bases for V and 4 bases for J; bases not matched to a gene: 8. CDR1 is SQVTM and CDR2 is ANQGSEA in the germline V gene. CDR3 in amino acids: CSSSGGKPDTQYF. The CDR3 coding sequence is TGCAGCTCCTCGGGGGGGAAGCCAGATACGCAGTATTTT.

The chain joins TRBV27 to TRBJ2-3; D possibly corresponds to TRBD1 (6 bases). CDR1 MNHEY and CDR2 SMNVEV come from the germline V gene (reference sequence). The ends were cut back, 5 bases at V and 4 bases at J, with 16 bases in the middle. The CDR3 extends over 15 amino acids. Written as DNA, the CDR3 is TGTGCCAGCAGTCGACTACAGGGAAGCGCAGATACGCAGTATTTT. This translates into CASSRLQGSADTQYF.

This chain joins TRBV24-1 and TRBJ1-5; D is perhaps TRBD1 (5 bases). V lost 4 bases, J lost 7 bases, and 13 bases lay in between. The CDR3 totals 14 residues. Looked up from germline, CDR1 is KGHDR and CDR2 is SFDVKD. The CDR3 sequence is CATSEGGLPQPQHF. As DNA, the CDR3 is TGTGCCACCAGTGAGGGGGGTCTCCCCCAGCCCCAGCATTTT.